This T cell receptor beta chain was identified in a study of CD8 T cells in ankylosing spondylitis (dated by TCRdb to about 2017). Some background on the complete study: The study set out to find disease-linked TCR variants by profiling T cell receptor beta repertoires in ankylosing spondylitis patients and healthy donors. Peripheral blood samples were taken, and synovial fluid was additionally collected from ankylosing spondylitis patients. In total, the full study cohort was made up of roughly 100 healthy donors and some 26 ankylosing spondylitis patients.

The paper's findings and limits, for the study overall: Some TCR beta motif variants had previously been reported in synovial fluid and blood of reactive arthritis patients, which suggested common disease-initiation mechanisms. The disease-linked clones were reported as significantly enriched in matched synovial fluid samples from ankylosing spondylitis patients. Blood from ankylosing spondylitis patients appeared to be characterized by a TCR beta motif composed of eight or nine highly homologous amino acid variants. The disease-linked clones showed a CD8+ phenotype and occurred at relatively low frequencies in peripheral blood.

Sequencing used an Illumina HiSeq 2500. Quantitative 5'-RACE with molecular barcodes was the method used to prepare the TCR beta libraries. The published analysis was carried out like this. A new computational method based on a probabilistic model of VDJ rearrangement was used to identify disease-linked TCR variants. TCRdb passed the public sequencing reads through fastp at Q25 and MiXCR, retaining productive beta sequences. Each CDR3 protein appears once, grouped with its most common genes and DNA. It is TCRdb's table, rather than the study itself, that gives the V and J calls and clone size. The sample table shows around 150,000 distinct CDR3 sequences, and around 10% are seen once. The biggest ten clones account for about 3.8% of the sample. This clonotype showed up just a few times. What this receptor recognizes is not known. Qualities for individual bases were not recorded, and no much larger clone is one base off.

The CDR3 runs 15 amino acids, cysteine and phenylalanine included. The entry retains the CDR3 DNA only, 45 bases that are in frame from base 1. Per the germline V gene (reference sequence), DFQATT is the CDR1 and SNEGSKA is the CDR2. Deletion took 0 bases off V and 7 bases off J, with a span of 15 bases between the germline ends. Sequences were obtained from blood, either unsorted or a sorted T cell fraction (not recorded which). This TCR was recovered from a female donor with ankylosing spondylitis or in good health (not recorded which). The chain is made from TRBV20-1 and TRBJ2-2, with the D call tentatively TRBD1 or TRBD2, each fitting 5 bases. The CDR3 sequence is CSARDRTRGIGELFF. At the DNA level, the sequence is TGCAGTGCTAGAGATCGAACTAGGGGTATCGGGGAGCTGTTTTTT.